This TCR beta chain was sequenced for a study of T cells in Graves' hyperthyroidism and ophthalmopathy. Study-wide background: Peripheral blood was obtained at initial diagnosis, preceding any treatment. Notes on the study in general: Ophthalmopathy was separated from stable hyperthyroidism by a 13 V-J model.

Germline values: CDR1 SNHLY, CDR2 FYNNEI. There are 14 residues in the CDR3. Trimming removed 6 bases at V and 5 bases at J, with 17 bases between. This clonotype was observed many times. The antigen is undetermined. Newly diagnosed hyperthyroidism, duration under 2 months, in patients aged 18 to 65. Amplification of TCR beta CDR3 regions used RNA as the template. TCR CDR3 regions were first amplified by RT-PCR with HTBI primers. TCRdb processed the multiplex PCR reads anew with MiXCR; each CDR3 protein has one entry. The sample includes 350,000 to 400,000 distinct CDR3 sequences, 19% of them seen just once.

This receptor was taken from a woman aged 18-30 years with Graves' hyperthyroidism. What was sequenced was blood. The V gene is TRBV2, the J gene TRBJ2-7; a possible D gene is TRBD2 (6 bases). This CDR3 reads CASRAGLARDEQYF. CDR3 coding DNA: TGTGCCAGCAGGGCGGGACTGGCCAGGGACGAGCAGTACTTC.